Below are 14 T cell receptor beta chains sequenced from a single sample in a study of CD8 T cells in ankylosing spondylitis. Study-level findings and limits: What appeared characteristic of ankylosing spondylitis blood was a TCR beta motif of eight highly homologous variants.

Which antigens these TCRs recognize remains unknown. From the 5' RACE reads, TCRdb called clonotypes with MiXCR, one entry per CDR3 protein. The profile covers about 840,000 distinct CDR3 sequences, with approximately 12% appearing a single time and approximately 0.5% taken by the ten largest. Sequencing was done on a sample of blood, either unsorted or a sorted T cell fraction (not recorded which). The receptors derive from a male donor with ankylosing spondylitis.

This clonotype occurred many times. The chain carries TRBV25-1 and TRBJ1-1, with D unclear. Looked up from germline, CDR1 is MGHDK and CDR2 is SYGVNS. The CDR3 spans 13 residues. The V end was cut by 4 bases, the J end by 5 bases, with 11 bases between. CDR3 amino acids: CASSGQVGTEAFF. DNA for the CDR3: TGTGCCAGCAGTGGGCAGGTTGGAACTGAAGCTTTCTTT.

V is TRBV20-1 and J is TRBJ1-2, with 7 bases aligning to TRBD1. CDR3 length: 13 residues. Trimming at V came to 8 bases and at J to 2 bases, leaving 8 bases not matched to a gene. Per the germline V gene, CDR1 is DFQATT and CDR2 is SNEGSKA (reference sequence). CDR3 loop: CSSPGQTNYGYTF. CDR3 nucleotides: TGCAGTTCCCCGGGACAGACCAACTATGGCTACACCTTC.

CDR3 nucleotides: TGTGCCAGCAGCTTGGATTGGGGGGGAGGCCACCAAGAGACCCAGTACTTC. Encoded protein: CASSLDWGGGHQETQYF. This chain uses TRBV5-6 with TRBJ2-5, with 7 bases that match TRBD2. The CDR3 consists of 17 residues. J lost 0 bases, V lost 0 bases, and 8 bases had no gene match. Germline V lookup: CDR1 SGHDT, CDR2 YYEEEE. The whole variable domain, remainder taken from reference TRBV5-6 and TRBJ2-5, is DAGVTQSPTHLIKTRGQQVTLRCSPKSGHDTVSWYQQALGQGPQFIFQYYEEEERQRGNFPDRFSGHQFPNYSSELNVNALLLGDSALYLCASSLDWGGGHQETQYFGPGTRLLVL.

The V call is TRBV27, the J call TRBJ2-7, with D unclear. This CDR3 is 17 amino acids long. Per germline, CDR1 MNHEY and CDR2 SMNVEV (reference sequence). V dropped 0 bases and J dropped 0 bases, with 15 bases sitting between them. The CDR3 reads CASSLSGYGSSSYEQYF. The CDR3 DNA sequence: TGTGCCAGCAGTTTATCAGGGTACGGCAGTAGCTCCTACGAGCAGTACTTC.

The CDR3 nucleotides are TGCGCCAGTACGAAACGCGAATGGACTAGCGGGGACACAGATACGCAGTATTTT. Its protein is CASTKREWTSGDTDTQYF. The chain uses TRBV5-1 and TRBJ2-3, with 12 bases identical to TRBD2. This CDR3 region has 18 residues. V lost 8 bases, J lost 2 bases, and 15 bases stayed unmatched. Germline V gene sequence: CDR1 SGHRS, CDR2 YFSETQ.

This clonotype occurred many times. The CDR3 reads CASSQGQGGNQPQHF. CDR3 bases: TGCGCCAGCAGCCAAGGACAGGGAGGGAATCAGCCCCAGCATTTT. V is TRBV4-3 and J is TRBJ1-5; 7 nucleotides align to TRBD1. Looked up from germline, CDR1 is LGHNA and CDR2 is YSLEER. CDR3 length: 15 residues. J gave up 4 bases and V 1 base, and 4 bases lay outside the gene matches.

This chain links TRBV20-1 with TRBJ2-1; a weak D match, TRBD1 (6 bases). Trimming stripped 5 bases from V and 3 bases from J, with 14 bases between. The germline V gene has CDR1 DFQATT and CDR2 SNEGSKA (reference sequence). The CDR3 contains 14 residues. CDR3 in amino acids: CSAPKQGSYNEQFF. The CDR3 coding sequence is TGCAGTGCTCCGAAACAGGGCAGCTACAATGAGCAGTTCTTC.

The rearrangement uses TRBV20-1 and TRBJ2-7; 8 bases line up with TRBD1. CDR1 is DFQATT and CDR2 is SNEGSKA in the germline V gene (reference sequence). V was clipped by 6 bases and J by 4 bases; unmatched bases: 11. This CDR3 region has 14 residues. Here the CDR3 reads CSAQRTGTLYEQYF. The DNA for the CDR3 is TGCAGTGCCCAGAGGACAGGGACGCTTTACGAGCAGTACTTC.

This clonotype has a handful of counts. This chain uses TRBV20-1 with TRBJ2-7, with TRBD2 matching 9 bases. Germline V gives CDR1 DFQATT, CDR2 SNEGSKA (reference sequence). V gave up 6 bases and J gave up 6 bases; unmatched junction bases: 12. CDR3 length: 14 amino acids. The CDR3 here is CSARRRGGSREQYF. The CDR3 DNA reads as TGCAGTGCGCGTAGGCGGGGGGGTTCACGCGAGCAGTACTTC.

This clonotype was observed many times. The rearrangement links TRBV20-1 to TRBJ1-1; unclear D gene. Looked up from germline, CDR1 is DFQATT and CDR2 is SNEGSKA (reference sequence). This CDR3 region has 13 residues. V gave up 0 bases and J gave up 5 bases, with 10 bases separating them. CDR3 sequence: CSARDGEETEAFF. CDR3 bases: TGCAGTGCTAGAGATGGCGAGGAGACTGAAGCTTTCTTT.

V gene TRBV20-1 combines with J gene TRBJ2-3, with D possibly being TRBD2 (5 bases). CDR3 length: 15 amino acids. From germline, CDR1 is DFQATT and CDR2 SNEGSKA (reference sequence). Trimming took off 3 bases at V and 3 bases at J, with 16 bases between the two ends. In nucleotides, the CDR3 is TGCAGTGCTAGTTCACCCAAGGAGGCAACAGATACGCAGTATTTT. Residues: CSASSPKEATDTQYF.

This clonotype has a count of ten or more. The chain couples TRBV12-3 or TRBV12-4 to TRBJ2-1; 11 nucleotides align to TRBD1. This CDR3 spans 14 amino acids. V dropped 7 bases and J dropped 10; count of bases not matched to a gene: 9. CDR3 in amino acids: CASKPGTGGREQFF. The CDR3 coding sequence is TGTGCCAGCAAACCCGGGACAGGGGGAAGGGAGCAGTTCTTC.

This clonotype showed up just a few times. The chain recombines TRBV10-3 with TRBJ1-2; possibly TRBD1 for D (5 bases). V dropped 2 bases and J dropped 4 bases, with 11 bases sitting between them. Germline V gene data show CDR1 as ENHRY and CDR2 as SYGVKD. The CDR3 spans 14 residues. CDR3 in DNA: TGTGCCATCAGTGAGGCGGGGCGGCTCTATGGCTACACCTTC. This sequence encodes CAISEAGRLYGYTF.

This clonotype turned up a few times. The rearrangement uses TRBV15 and TRBJ2-3; 8 nucleotides agree with TRBD1. The CDR3 contains 14 residues. V was clipped by 3 bases and J by 4 bases; unmatched bases: 3. Germline V gene data show CDR1 as LNHNV and CDR2 as YYDKDF (reference sequence). CDR3 residues: CATSRDREADTQYF. The CDR3 DNA reads TGTGCCACCAGCAGGGACAGGGAGGCAGATACGCAGTATTTT.